This T cell receptor beta chain was retrieved from a study of lymphopenia after photon versus proton radiotherapy. The CDR3 totals 16 residues. The V end was cut by 0 bases, the J end by 2 bases, with 13 bases between. Sequencing was performed with immunoSEQ multiplex PCR; in TCRdb, only in-frame clones are kept and a portion is missing. The sample holds over 20,000 clones, roughly 89% seen once. This sequence originates from a man older than 75 with esophageal cancer. This chain links TRBV23-1 with TRBJ1-2; D gene ambiguous. TRBV23-1 is classed as an ORF, of uncertain function. The input for sequencing was peripheral blood, taken from a patient treated with proton-based radiotherapy. The CDR3: CASSQSAGALNYGYTF. The CDR3, as DNA: TGCGCCAGCAGTCAATCCGCAGGTGCTCTGAACTATGGCTACACCTTC.